This T cell receptor beta chain was found in a study of cytomegalovirus exposure and HLA in healthy donors. Overall study results and limits: TCR beta sequences reportedly predicted most subjects' HLA-A and HLA-B alleles accurately. When the data were analyzed later, several of the most significant clusters appeared to be linked to common viral pathogens.

Per germline, CDR1 KGHSH and CDR2 LQKENI. V was shortened by 6 bases and J by 3 bases, with 11 bases between the two germline ends. CDR3 length: 13 residues. This clone was picked up a small number of times. Its antigen is undetermined. The PCR had 60 Vbeta and 13 Jbeta primers. Only in-frame clones appear in the TCRdb table, and some are missing; sequencing was by immunoSEQ multiplex PCR. Of over 150,000 clones in the sample, about 76% are singletons; the top ten hold about 4.9%. The receptor's source is a woman aged 18-30 years in good health and CMV-seropositive. V is TRBV18 and J is TRBJ1-1; D might be TRBD1 (5 bases). Sequenced: PBMCs. The CDR3 region is CASSRDSDTEAFF. CDR3 sequence (DNA): TGTGCCAGCTCTCGCGACAGCGACACTGAAGCTTTCTTT.